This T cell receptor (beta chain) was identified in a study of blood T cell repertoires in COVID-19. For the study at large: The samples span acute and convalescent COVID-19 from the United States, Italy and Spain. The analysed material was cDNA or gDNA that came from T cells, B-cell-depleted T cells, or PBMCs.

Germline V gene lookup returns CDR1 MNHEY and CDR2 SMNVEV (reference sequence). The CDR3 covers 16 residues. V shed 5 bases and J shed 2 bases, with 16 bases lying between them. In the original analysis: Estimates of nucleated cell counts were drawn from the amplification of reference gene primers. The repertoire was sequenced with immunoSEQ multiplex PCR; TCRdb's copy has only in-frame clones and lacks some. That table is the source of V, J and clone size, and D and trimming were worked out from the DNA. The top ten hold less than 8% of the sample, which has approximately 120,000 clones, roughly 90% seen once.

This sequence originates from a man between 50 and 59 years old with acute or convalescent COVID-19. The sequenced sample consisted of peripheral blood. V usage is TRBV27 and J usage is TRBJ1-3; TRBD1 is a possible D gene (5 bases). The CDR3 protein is CASSITAGFAGNTIYF. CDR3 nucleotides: TGTGCCAGCAGTATAACAGCAGGGTTTGCTGGAAACACCATATATTTT.